A selection of T cell receptor beta chains follows, all from one sample in a study of T cell clones after liver transplantation. Libraries were prepared by immunoSEQ multiplex PCR; TCRdb keeps only in-frame clonotypes and omits some of them. The profile shows tens of thousands of clones, about 70% of them singletons. The sequencing here drew on CD4+ T cells from blood, taken at the approximately 16-month timepoint. These receptors originate from a human patient who received a liver transplant. The graft donor may account for some of the T cells. CDR3s include the opening cysteine and the closing phenylalanine or tryptophan. A D gene is named only where the DNA matches it firmly. The listing skips clone size in some rows; elsewhere it reads once, few, many or a size class.

CASSRQLATDTQYF	TGTGCCAGCTCTCGTCAACTAGCGACAGATACGCAGTATTTT	TRBV6-1	TRBD2	TRBJ2-3	-
CASSHGRGSTDTQYF	TGTGCCAGCAGCCACGGCAGGGGAAGCACAGATACGCAGTATTTT	TRBV7-9	-	TRBJ2-3	-
CASSYAKAGSVEQFF	TGTGCCAGCAGTTACGCAAAGGCGGGGTCGGTTGAGCAGTTCTTC	TRBV6-6	-	TRBJ2-1	-
CASRSPLGQQYF	TGTGCCAGCAGGTCCCCTTTAGGACAGCAGTACTTC	TRBV7-9	-	TRBJ2-7	-
CASSAVGGTGQPQHF	TGTGCCAGCAGTGCAGTAGGGGGTACGGGTCAGCCCCAGCATTTT	TRBV6-1	-	TRBJ1-5	-
CASSEQGGGYTF	TGTGCCAGCAGTGAACAGGGTGGTGGCTACACCTTC	TRBV2	-	TRBJ1-2	-
CAITPTAPGELFF	TGTGCCATCACGCCGACTGCCCCCGGGGAGCTGTTTTTT	TRBV10-3	-	TRBJ2-2	few
CASSRRQGTDTQYF	TGTGCCAGCAGCAGAAGGCAGGGAACAGATACGCAGTATTTT	TRBV7-9	-	TRBJ2-3	-
CASSEWVEETQYF	TGTGCCAGTAGTGAGTGGGTTGAAGAGACCCAGTACTTC	TRBV19	-	TRBJ2-5	-
CSVAGGRGGTGELFF	TGCAGCGTTGCCGGCGGGAGAGGGGGCACCGGGGAGCTGTTTTTT	TRBV29-1	-	TRBJ2-2	-
CASSGGTSGNTIYF	TGTGCCAGCAGTGGGGGGACATCTGGAAACACCATATATTTT	TRBV28	-	TRBJ1-3	once
CSVPASGGLVNEQFF	TGCAGCGTCCCGGCAAGCGGTGGTTTAGTGAATGAGCAGTTCTTC	TRBV29-1	-	TRBJ2-1	few
CASYRSGGQGIPGELFF	TGTGCCAGCTACCGGAGTGGGGGACAGGGAATCCCCGGGGAGCTGTTTTTT	TRBV2	TRBD1	TRBJ2-2	-
CAISEAVWGTRRFYNEQFF	TGTGCCATCAGTGAAGCTGTTTGGGGGACTAGGAGGTTCTACAATGAGCAGTTCTTC	TRBV10-3	TRBD2	TRBJ2-1	once
CASSFPLAGGNNEQFF	TGTGCCAGCAGTTTCCCCCTAGCGGGGGGGAACAATGAGCAGTTCTTC	TRBV28	TRBD2	TRBJ2-1	-
CASADRVLNEQYF	TGTGCCAGCGCCGACAGGGTTTTAAACGAGCAGTACTTC	TRBV6-1	TRBD1	TRBJ2-7	-
CASSLNSYNEQFF	TGCGCCAGCAGCTTGAACAGCTACAATGAGCAGTTCTTC	TRBV5-1	-	TRBJ2-1	-
CASRAGSFDYGYTF	TGTGCCAGCAGGGCGGGATCCTTCGACTATGGCTACACCTTC	TRBV28	-	TRBJ1-2	few
CASRPGGGTDTQYF	TGTGCCAGCAGACCGGGGGGCGGGACAGATACGCAGTATTTT	TRBV6-5	-	TRBJ2-3	-
CASSPLRQETGELFF	TGCGCCAGCAGCCCCCTAAGACAGGAGACCGGGGAGCTGTTTTTT	TRBV5-1	-	TRBJ2-2	-
CASRRDRDHKNIQYF	TGTGCCAGCAGACGGGACAGGGACCACAAAAACATTCAGTACTTC	TRBV6-5	TRBD1	TRBJ2-4	-
CASKDDKGAEAFF	TGCGCCAGCAAAGATGATAAGGGGGCTGAAGCTTTCTTT	TRBV5-1	-	TRBJ1-1	-
CASSNDRGPGNIQYF	TGTGCCAGCAGCAACGACAGGGGGCCAGGTAACATTCAGTACTTC	TRBV7-2	TRBD1	TRBJ2-4	once
CASSARVDTQYF	TGCGCCAGCAGTGCAAGGGTAGATACGCAGTATTTT	TRBV23-1	-	TRBJ2-3	-
CASSYQGTQYF	TGTGCCAGCAGTTACCAAGGGACCCAGTACTTC	TRBV6-5	-	TRBJ2-5	-
CASSLLLGGYEQYF	TGTGCCAGCAGCTTGCTTCTGGGCGGCTACGAGCAGTACTTC	TRBV7-8	-	TRBJ2-7	once
CASSLGGALLTGELFF	TGTGCCAGCAGCTTGGGTGGGGCACTCCTCACCGGGGAGCTGTTTTTT	TRBV7-9	-	TRBJ2-2	-
CAWSPTGGNQPQHF	TGTGCCTGGAGCCCGACGGGAGGCAATCAGCCCCAGCATTTT	TRBV30	-	TRBJ1-5	-
CASSLTGKPTDTQYF	TGTGCCAGCAGCTTGACAGGGAAGCCCACAGATACGCAGTATTTT	TRBV11-2	TRBD1	TRBJ2-3	-
CASRFMGLADAYNEQFF	TGTGCCAGCAGATTCATGGGACTAGCGGACGCGTACAATGAGCAGTTCTTC	TRBV7-2	TRBD2	TRBJ2-1	-
CASRIGGQNNQPQHF	TGTGCCAGTAGGATAGGGGGTCAGAACAATCAGCCCCAGCATTTT	TRBV19	-	TRBJ1-5	few
CASSFRELYTDTQYF	TGTGCCAGCAGTTTTAGGGAGCTGTACACAGATACGCAGTATTTT	TRBV27	-	TRBJ2-3	-
CASNAPGTPYEQYF	TGTGCCAGCAACGCCCCCGGGACACCCTACGAGCAGTACTTC	TRBV28	-	TRBJ2-7	-
CASSLLSENTEAFF	TGTGCCAGCAGTTTACTCTCAGAGAACACTGAAGCTTTCTTT	TRBV27	-	TRBJ1-1	-
CASTGGNYGYTF	TGTGCCAGCACCGGGGGCAACTATGGCTACACCTTC	TRBV6-6	-	TRBJ1-2	-
CASSSGASPKETQYF	TGCGCCAGCAGCTCAGGGGCTAGCCCGAAAGAGACCCAGTACTTC	TRBV5-1	-	TRBJ2-5	-
CASSPRLGEQYF	TGTGCCAGCTCACCAAGGTTGGGGGAGCAGTACTTC	TRBV18	-	TRBJ2-7	-
CASSFAQAKNTEAFF	TGTGCCAGCAGTTTTGCTCAGGCGAAAAACACTGAAGCTTTCTTT	TRBV28	-	TRBJ1-1	-
CAPGIGGGPPRRMNTEAFF	TGCGCCCCCGGAATTGGAGGGGGCCCACCAAGACGTATGAACACTGAAGCTTTCTTT	TRBV10-1	TRBD1	TRBJ1-1	-
CASRPSSGVFETQYF	TGTGCCAGCAGACCTTCTAGCGGGGTGTTTGAGACCCAGTACTTC	TRBV7-2	TRBD2	TRBJ2-5	few
CASSLIGGTGTTGELFF	TGTGCCAGCAGCTTAATTGGCGGCACAGGGACCACCGGGGAGCTGTTTTTT	TRBV7-9	-	TRBJ2-2	-
CATSRQGYEQYF	TGTGCCACCAGCCGACAGGGCTACGAGCAGTACTTC	TRBV15	TRBD1	TRBJ2-7	once
CASSLTQGEDTGELFF	TGTGCCAGCAGCTTGACACAGGGGGAAGACACCGGGGAGCTGTTTTTT	TRBV7-6	TRBD1	TRBJ2-2	-
CASSRKQDAGYNEQFF	TGTGCCAGCAGCCGAAAACAGGATGCGGGTTACAATGAGCAGTTCTTC	TRBV7-8	-	TRBJ2-1	-
CASRFGSSYNSPLHF	TGTGCCAGCAGATTTGGGAGCTCCTATAATTCACCCCTCCACTTT	TRBV27	-	TRBJ1-6	-
CASSLDQGRQETQYF	TGTGCCAGCAGCTTGGACCAGGGACGGCAAGAGACCCAGTACTTC	TRBV5-4	-	TRBJ2-5	-
CASSLAQSNTEAFF	TGTGCCAGCAGTTTAGCACAGTCGAACACTGAAGCTTTCTTT	TRBV6-5	-	TRBJ1-1	few